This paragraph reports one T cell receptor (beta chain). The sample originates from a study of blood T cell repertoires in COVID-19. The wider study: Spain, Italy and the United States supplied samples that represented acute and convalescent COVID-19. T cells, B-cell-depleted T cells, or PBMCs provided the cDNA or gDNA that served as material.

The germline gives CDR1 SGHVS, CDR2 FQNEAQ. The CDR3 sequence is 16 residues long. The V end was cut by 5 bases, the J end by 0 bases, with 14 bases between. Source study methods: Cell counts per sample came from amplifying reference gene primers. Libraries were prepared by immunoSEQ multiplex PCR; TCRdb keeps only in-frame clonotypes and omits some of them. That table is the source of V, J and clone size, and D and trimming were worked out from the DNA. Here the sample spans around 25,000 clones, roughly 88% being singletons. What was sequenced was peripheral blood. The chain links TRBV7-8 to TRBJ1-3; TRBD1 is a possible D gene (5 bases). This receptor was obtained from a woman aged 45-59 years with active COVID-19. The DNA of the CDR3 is TGTGCCAGCAGCCGCGGGGGAGCATACTCTGGAAACACCATATATTTT. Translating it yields CASSRGGAYSGNTIYF.